These 22 T cell receptor beta chains came from one sample sequenced in a study of T cell clones after liver transplantation. Profiling relied on immunoSEQ multiplex PCR, and the TCRdb table lists in-frame clones only, not all of them. Of 75,000 to 100,000 clones in the sample, nearly 85% are singletons; the top ten hold roughly 0.44%. The sample here was CD4+ T cells from blood, taken 45 to 46 months after liver transplant. The origin of the receptors is a human patient who received a liver transplant. A subset of T cells may come from the graft donor.

The V gene is TRBV10-1, the J gene TRBJ2-3; the D is unclear. Germline V gives CDR1 WNHNN, CDR2 SYGVQD (reference sequence). The CDR3 contains 14 residues. Trimming left V 7 bases short and J 2 bases short, with 13 bases between. This chain's CDR3 is CASNPGSLTDTQYF. In DNA form, the CDR3 reads TGCGCCAGCAACCCGGGCTCCCTCACAGATACGCAGTATTTT.

The V call is TRBV7-9, the J call TRBJ1-5; unclear D gene. Trimming cost V 6 bases and J 0 bases, with 15 bases left between them. Germline V gene sequence: CDR1 SEHNR, CDR2 FQNEAQ (reference sequence). The CDR3 is 16 amino acids. The CDR3 DNA follows: TGTGCCAGCAGGGCCGGGGAGTTCCATAGCAATCAGCCCCAGCATTTT. It is translated as CASRAGEFHSNQPQHF. The entire variable domain, with the rest obtained from reference TRBV7-9 and TRBJ1-5, is as follows: DTGVSQNPRHKITKRGQNVTFRCDPISEHNRLYWYRQTLGQGPEFLTYFQNEAQLEKSRLLSDRFSAERPKGSFSTLEIQRTEQGDSAMYLCASRAGEFHSNQPQHFGDGTRLSIL.

Concerning this clone itself: At the DNA level, this CDR3 is encoded by other sequences in the same sample as well. The chain uses TRBV5-5 and TRBJ2-7; unclear D gene. Germline-derived CDR1 and CDR2 are SGHKS and YYEKEE (reference sequence). V was shortened by 0 bases and J by 3 bases, with 4 bases between the two germline ends. The CDR3 extends over 12 amino acids. The DNA for the CDR3 is TGTGCCAGCAGCTTGGGAGTCTACGAGCAGTACTTC. This sequence encodes CASSLGVYEQYF.

This clone was counted a single time. V is TRBV7-2 and J is TRBJ1-1; TRBD1 aligns across 7 bases. Germline loops: CDR1 SGHTA, CDR2 FQGNSA. J was trimmed by 1 base and V by 5 bases; bases with no gene match: 16. This CDR3 comprises 18 residues. The CDR3 sequence: CASSRQVTQQGSNTEAFF. In DNA, the CDR3 is TGTGCCAGCAGCCGACAGGTGACTCAACAGGGGTCGAACACTGAAGCTTTCTTT.

In the case of this clone: Within the sample, other DNA sequences also encode this same CDR3. V and J are TRBV5-1 and TRBJ2-1, with D uncertain. The CDR3 totals 15 residues. V was clipped by 0 bases and J by 0 bases, with 7 bases between them. Germline CDR1 SGHRS, CDR2 YFSETQ. The CDR3 is CASSLEGGSYNEQFF. In DNA form, the CDR3 reads TGCGCCAGCAGCTTGGAAGGCGGCTCCTACAATGAGCAGTTCTTC.

The CDR3 nucleotides read TGCGCCAGCTCCCCCCTCAATACCGAAAAACTGTTTTTT. Translating it yields CASSPLNTEKLFF. The rearrangement uses TRBV10-2 and TRBJ1-4, with D unresolved. Germline lookup yields CDR1 WSHSY and CDR2 SAAADI. CDR3 length: 13 residues. Trimming stripped 8 bases from V and 8 bases from J, with 15 bases between.

The J gene is TRBJ2-7, the V gene TRBV2; weak D call: TRBD2 (5 bases). The germline V gene encodes CDR1 SNHLY and CDR2 FYNNEI. Trimming pared 6 bases from V and 0 bases from J, leaving 18 bases between. This CDR3 region has 16 residues. The CDR3 loop reads CASRWSGTTYSYEQYF. The CDR3 coding sequence is TGTGCCAGCAGGTGGTCGGGAACAACTTACTCCTACGAGCAGTACTTC.

The CDR3 bases are TGTGCCAGCAGCTACCCCGAGGGGGGTGAGCAGTTCTTC. This sequence encodes CASSYPEGGEQFF. This rearrangement joins TRBV7-8 to TRBJ2-1; D tentatively fits TRBD1 or TRBD2 (6 bases each). The CDR3 totals 13 residues. The germline V and J ends were trimmed by 4 bases and 9 bases, with 13 bases remaining between them. Germline V gene data show CDR1 as SGHVS and CDR2 as FQNEAQ.

CDR3 loop: CATDGLTSYEQYF. For the CDR3, the DNA is TGTGCCACCGATGGGCTCACCTCCTACGAGCAGTACTTC. The J gene is TRBJ2-7, the V gene TRBV7-9, with D uncertain. The germline V gene encodes CDR1 SEHNR and CDR2 FQNEAQ (reference sequence). CDR3 length: 13 residues. Trimming pared 10 bases from V and 0 bases from J, leaving 13 bases between.

J is TRBJ1-5 and V is TRBV2; D not certain. Trimming left V 3 bases short and J 8 bases short, with 14 bases between. The CDR3 has 14 amino acids. Looked up from germline, CDR1 is SNHLY and CDR2 is FYNNEI. The CDR3 sequence: CASSDRFVLEPQHF. CDR3 nucleotides: TGTGCCAGCAGTGACAGGTTCGTCCTCGAGCCCCAGCATTTT.

The V gene is TRBV11-2, the J gene TRBJ2-7; D is ambiguous. The CDR3 length is 14 residues. Trimming removed 1 base from V and 3 bases from J, with 10 bases in between. The germline V gene encodes CDR1 SGHAT and CDR2 FQNNGV. CDR3 nucleotides: TGTGCCAGCAGCTTAGGGTATAGGGACTACGAGCAGTACTTC. Amino acids: CASSLGYRDYEQYF.

The CDR3 loop is CASSVPRWTGINYGYTF. The CDR3 DNA reads as TGTGCCAGTAGTGTACCCCGGTGGACAGGGATAAACTATGGCTACACCTTC. The chain has TRBV19 and TRBJ1-2; the match to TRBD1 covers 8 bases. Germline CDR1 and CDR2: LNHDA and SQIVND (reference sequence). V gave up 5 bases and J gave up 2 bases; unmatched junction bases: 13. This CDR3 comprises 17 residues.

The chain couples TRBV18 to TRBJ2-7; 14 bases are shared with TRBD2. The CDR3 runs 16 residues. Unmatched junction bases numbered 6, after V lost 5 bases and J lost 3 bases. Germline V lookup: CDR1 KGHSH, CDR2 LQKENI. CDR3 DNA: TGTGCCAGCTCAGTGACCGGGACTAGCGGGAGCTACGAGCAGTACTTC. It yields the protein CASSVTGTSGSYEQYF.

V usage is TRBV28 and J usage is TRBJ1-5, with TRBD1 matching over 11 bases. Germline trimming cut 2 bases from V and 6 bases from J; bases unmatched to any gene: 6. The CDR3 runs to 16 residues. CDR1 and CDR2 from the germline V gene are MDHEN and SYDVKM. CDR3 residues: CASSLPDRGPSQPQHF. CDR3 sequence (DNA): TGTGCCAGCAGTTTACCGGACAGGGGGCCGAGTCAGCCCCAGCATTTT.

This rearrangement joins TRBV28 to TRBJ2-7; D uncertain. The V gene lost 4 bases and the J gene lost 3 bases, with 13 bases spanning the gap. Germline assignment: CDR1 MDHEN and CDR2 SYDVKM. The CDR3 covers 14 residues. This chain's CDR3 is CASSSHPTHYEQYF. The CDR3 bases are TGTGCCAGCAGTTCACATCCGACCCACTACGAGCAGTACTTC.

The chain links TRBV27 to TRBJ2-4; D is unresolved. The germline gives CDR1 MNHEY, CDR2 SMNVEV (reference sequence). The CDR3 length is 15 residues. Trimming took off 4 bases at V and 0 bases at J, with 10 bases between the two ends. The DNA of the CDR3 is TGTGCCAGCAGTTCCCCATCACTAGCCAAAAACATTCAGTACTTC. It yields the protein CASSSPSLAKNIQYF.

Remarks on this clone: The sample has other DNA sequences that encode this CDR3 too. The chain is built from TRBV6-6 and TRBJ1-5; TRBD1 is a possible D gene (5 bases). Germline V gene lookup returns CDR1 MNHNY and CDR2 SVGAGI (reference sequence). The CDR3 sequence is 14 residues long. Trimming removed 4 bases at V and 2 bases at J, with 9 bases between. The CDR3, as DNA: TGTGCCAGCAGTTCAAGGGGTGGCAATCAGCCCCAGCATTTT. This gives the protein CASSSRGGNQPQHF.

The chain links TRBV15 to TRBJ1-2; 8 bases match TRBD1. The CDR3 is made up of 20 amino acids. The V gene end was trimmed by 1 base and the J gene end by 3 bases; junction bases not matched to a gene: 19. Germline loops: CDR1 LNHNV, CDR2 YYDKDF (reference sequence). CDR3 sequence reads: CATSRARTPSGTGPYYGYTF. As DNA, the CDR3 is TGTGCCACCAGCAGAGCCCGAACTCCATCCGGGACAGGACCCTACTATGGCTACACCTTC.

V gene TRBV27 combines with J gene TRBJ1-2, with 11 bases lining up with TRBD1. The CDR3 sequence is 15 residues long. From germline, CDR1 is MNHEY and CDR2 SMNVEV (reference sequence). J gave up 4 bases and V 5 bases, and 6 bases lay outside the gene matches. The CDR3 DNA sequence: TGTGCCAGCAGTATCCGGACAGGGGGCATCTATGGCTACACCTTC. Its translation is CASSIRTGGIYGYTF.

This chain uses TRBV7-2 with TRBJ2-7; D may be TRBD2 (6 bases). CDR1 and CDR2 (germline): SGHTA, FQGNSA. Deletions cut 7 bases from V and 0 bases from J, with 19 bases between. CDR3 length: 16 amino acids. This CDR3 reads CASTNRLAPSSYEQYF. The CDR3 DNA reads TGTGCCAGCACCAACCGCCTAGCGCCCAGCTCCTACGAGCAGTACTTC.

The V and J genes are TRBV28 and TRBJ1-1; D is perhaps TRBD1 (6 bases). The CDR3 sequence is 15 residues long. Deletions cut 5 bases from V and 5 bases from J, with 18 bases between. From germline, CDR1 is MDHEN and CDR2 SYDVKM. The CDR3 loop is CASSPRAGAGTEAFF. The CDR3 DNA reads as TGTGCCAGCAGTCCAAGGGCAGGGGCAGGGACTGAAGCTTTCTTT.

V usage is TRBV28 and J usage is TRBJ2-4; either TRBD1 or TRBD2 may fit D (6 bases each). With 2 bases removed from V and 15 bases from J, the gap between germline ends came to 20 bases. The CDR3 totals 14 residues. The germline gives CDR1 MDHEN, CDR2 SYDVKM. The DNA of the CDR3 is TGTGCCAGCAGTTTACGAGGAGGGGGACCTCTTACGTACTTC. Its protein is CASSLRGGGPLTYF.